This TCR beta chain is drawn from a study of blood T cell repertoires in COVID-19. Study-wide context: The study drew acute and convalescent COVID-19 samples from the United States, Italy and Spain. PBMCs, B-cell-depleted T cells, or T cells provided the cDNA or gDNA that made up the material.

Original analysis: The assay estimated nucleated cells by amplifying reference gene primers. This table comes from immunoSEQ multiplex PCR, and its TCRdb copy is limited to in-frame clones, with some not included. V, J and clone size were drawn from that table, and D and trimming were deduced from the DNA. Of approximately 240,000 clones in the sample, roughly 80% are singletons; the top ten hold 3% to 4%. V was pared by 0 bases and J by 10 bases, with 12 bases of the junction left unmatched. CDR1 is SGHKS, CDR2 YYEKEE, per germline (reference sequence). This CDR3 contains 17 residues. The source of this sequence is a woman aged 40 to 55 with active or convalescent COVID-19. The chain has TRBV5-5 and TRBJ2-1, with 11 bases lining up with TRBD2. The sample taken for sequencing was peripheral blood. The chain's CDR3 is CASSLASGGLRILEQFF. Here the CDR3 DNA reads TGTGCCAGCAGCTTGGCTAGCGGGGGGCTACGTATCTTGGAGCAGTTCTTC.